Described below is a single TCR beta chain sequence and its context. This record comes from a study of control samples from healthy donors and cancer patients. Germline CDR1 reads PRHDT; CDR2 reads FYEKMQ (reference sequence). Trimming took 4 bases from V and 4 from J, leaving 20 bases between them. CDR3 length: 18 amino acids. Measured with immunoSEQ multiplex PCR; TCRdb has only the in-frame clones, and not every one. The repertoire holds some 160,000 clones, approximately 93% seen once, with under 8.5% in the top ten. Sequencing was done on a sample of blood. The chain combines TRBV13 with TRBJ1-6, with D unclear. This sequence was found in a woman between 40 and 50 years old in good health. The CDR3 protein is CASSSTVGVIGYNSPLHF. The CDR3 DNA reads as TGTGCCAGCAGCTCCACTGTTGGGGTAATAGGGTATAATTCACCCCTCCACTTT. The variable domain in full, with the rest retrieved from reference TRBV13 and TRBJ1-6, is AAGVIQSPRHLIKEKRETATLKCYPIPRHDTVYWYQQGPGQDPQFLISFYEKMQSDKGSIPDRFSAQQFSDYHSELNMSSLELGDSALYFCASSSTVGVIGYNSPLHFGNGTRLTVT.